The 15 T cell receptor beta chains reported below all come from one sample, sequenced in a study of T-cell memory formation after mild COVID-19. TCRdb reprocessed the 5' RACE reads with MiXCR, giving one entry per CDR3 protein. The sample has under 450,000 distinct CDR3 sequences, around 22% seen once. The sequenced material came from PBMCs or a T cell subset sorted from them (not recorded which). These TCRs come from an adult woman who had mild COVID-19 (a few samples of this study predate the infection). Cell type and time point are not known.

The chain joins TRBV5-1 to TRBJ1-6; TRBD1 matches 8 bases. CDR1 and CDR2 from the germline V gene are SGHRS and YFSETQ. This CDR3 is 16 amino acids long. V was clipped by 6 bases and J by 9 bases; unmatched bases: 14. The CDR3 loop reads CASKPQTGADVSPLHF. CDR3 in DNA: TGCGCCAGCAAGCCGCAGACAGGGGCCGACGTTTCACCCCTCCACTTT.

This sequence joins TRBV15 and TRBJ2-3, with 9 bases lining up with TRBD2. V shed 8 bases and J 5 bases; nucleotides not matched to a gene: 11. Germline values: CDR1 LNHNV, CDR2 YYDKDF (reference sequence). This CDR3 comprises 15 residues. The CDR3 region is CATGELAGPQDTQYF. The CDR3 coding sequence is TGTGCCACCGGAGAGCTAGCGGGGCCCCAAGATACGCAGTATTTT.

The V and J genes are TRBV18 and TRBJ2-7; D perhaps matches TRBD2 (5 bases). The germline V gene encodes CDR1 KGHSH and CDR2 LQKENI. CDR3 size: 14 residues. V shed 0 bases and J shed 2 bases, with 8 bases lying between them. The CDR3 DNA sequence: TGTGCCAGCTCACCACCATCGGGGACCTACGAGCAGTACTTC. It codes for CASSPPSGTYEQYF. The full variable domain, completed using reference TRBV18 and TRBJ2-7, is NAGVMQNPRHLVRRRGQEARLRCSPMKGHSHVYWYRQLPEEGLKFMVYLQKENIIDESGMPKERFSAEFPKEGPSILRIQQVVRGDSAAYFCASSPPSGTYEQYFGPGTRLTVT.

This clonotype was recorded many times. CDR3 in amino acids: CASSQIYEQYF. The DNA for the CDR3 is TGTGCCAGCAGCCAGATCTACGAGCAGTACTTC. This sequence joins TRBV3-1 and TRBJ2-7; D unresolved. The CDR3 sequence is 11 residues long. V lost 3 bases, J lost 3 bases, and 3 bases lay in between. Germline CDR1 LGHDT, CDR2 YNNKEL (reference sequence).

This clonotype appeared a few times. The CDR3 coding sequence is TGTGCCAGCAGCTGGCAACAGGGGGCACGAGACTATGGCTACACCTTC. Its translation is CASSWQQGARDYGYTF. The chain has TRBV5-5 and TRBJ1-2, with 9 bases aligning to TRBD1. Unmatched junction bases numbered 9, after V lost 3 bases and J lost 3 bases. The CDR3 loop spans 16 amino acids. CDR1 is SGHKS, CDR2 YYEKEE, per germline (reference sequence).

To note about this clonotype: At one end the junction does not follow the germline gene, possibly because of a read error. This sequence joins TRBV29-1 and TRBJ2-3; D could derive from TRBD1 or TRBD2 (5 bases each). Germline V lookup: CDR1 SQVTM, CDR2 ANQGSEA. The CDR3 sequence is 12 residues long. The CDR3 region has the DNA TGCAGCTTTGAAGGGGACCCAGATACGCAGTATTTT. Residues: CSFEGDPDTQYF.

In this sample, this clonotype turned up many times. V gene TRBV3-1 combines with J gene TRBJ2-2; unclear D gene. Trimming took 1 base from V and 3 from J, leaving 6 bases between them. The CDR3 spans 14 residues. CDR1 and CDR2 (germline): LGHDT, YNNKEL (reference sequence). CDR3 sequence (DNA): TGTGCCAGCAGCCAAGCGGGCTACACCGGGGAGCTGTTTTTT. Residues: CASSQAGYTGELFF. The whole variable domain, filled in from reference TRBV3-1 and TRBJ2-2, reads DTAVSQTPKYLVTQMGNDKSIKCEQNLGHDTMYWYKQDSKKFLKIMFSYNNKELIINETVPNRFSPKSPDKAHLNLHINSLELGDSAVYFCASSQAGYTGELFFGEGSRLTVL.

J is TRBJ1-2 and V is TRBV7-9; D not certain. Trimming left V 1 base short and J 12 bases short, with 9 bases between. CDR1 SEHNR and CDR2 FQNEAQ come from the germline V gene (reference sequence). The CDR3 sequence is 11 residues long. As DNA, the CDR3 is TGTGCCAGCAGCTTAGAGGTCTTAGACACCTTC. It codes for CASSLEVLDTF.

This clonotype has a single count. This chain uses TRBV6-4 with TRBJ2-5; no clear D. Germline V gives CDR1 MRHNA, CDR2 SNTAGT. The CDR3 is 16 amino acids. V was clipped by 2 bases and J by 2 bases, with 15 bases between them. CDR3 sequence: CASSDNEEESQETQYF. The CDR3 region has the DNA TGTGCCAGCAGTGACAATGAGGAAGAGAGTCAAGAGACCCAGTACTTC.

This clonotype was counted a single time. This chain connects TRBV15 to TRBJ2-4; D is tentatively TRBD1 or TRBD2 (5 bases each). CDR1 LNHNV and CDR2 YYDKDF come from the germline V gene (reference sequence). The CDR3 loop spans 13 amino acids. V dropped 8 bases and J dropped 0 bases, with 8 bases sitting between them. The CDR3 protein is CATAGTAKNIQYF. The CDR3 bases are TGTGCCACCGCCGGGACAGCCAAAAACATTCAGTACTTC.

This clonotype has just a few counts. DNA for the CDR3: TGCGCCAGCAGCTTCGGGTATGGGGGGTCACGCACAGATACGCAGTATTTT. It yields the protein CASSFGYGGSRTDTQYF. This sequence joins TRBV5-1 and TRBJ2-3; maybe TRBD2 (6 bases). The CDR3 extends over 17 amino acids. The ends were cut back, 2 bases at V and 1 base at J, with 17 bases in the middle. Germline lookup yields CDR1 SGHRS and CDR2 YFSETQ.

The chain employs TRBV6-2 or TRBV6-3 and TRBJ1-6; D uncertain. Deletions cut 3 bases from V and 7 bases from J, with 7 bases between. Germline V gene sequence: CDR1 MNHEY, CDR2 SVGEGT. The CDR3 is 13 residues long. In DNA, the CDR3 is TGTGCCAGCAGTTATCAGATGAATTCACCCCTCCACTTT. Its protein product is CASSYQMNSPLHF.

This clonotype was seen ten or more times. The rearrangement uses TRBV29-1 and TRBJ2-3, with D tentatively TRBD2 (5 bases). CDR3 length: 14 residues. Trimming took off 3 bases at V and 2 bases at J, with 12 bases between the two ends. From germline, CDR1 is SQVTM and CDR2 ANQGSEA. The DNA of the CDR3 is TGCAGCGTTGATACCCGCGGGTCCACAGATACGCAGTATTTT. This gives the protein CSVDTRGSTDTQYF.

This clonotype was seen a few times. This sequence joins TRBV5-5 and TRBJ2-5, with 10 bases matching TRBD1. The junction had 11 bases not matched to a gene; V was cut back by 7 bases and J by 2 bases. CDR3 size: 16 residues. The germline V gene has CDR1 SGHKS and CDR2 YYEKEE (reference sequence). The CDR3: CASSRQGAFSQETQYF. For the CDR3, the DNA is TGTGCCAGCTCCCGACAGGGGGCGTTTTCACAAGAGACCCAGTACTTC.

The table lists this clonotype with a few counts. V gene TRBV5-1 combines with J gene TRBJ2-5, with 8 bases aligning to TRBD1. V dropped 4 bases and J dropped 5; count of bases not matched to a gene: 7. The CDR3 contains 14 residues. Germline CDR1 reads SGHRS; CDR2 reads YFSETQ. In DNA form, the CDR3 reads TGCGCCAGCAGCCAAGAAAACAGGGGGGAGACCCAGTACTTC. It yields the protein CASSQENRGETQYF. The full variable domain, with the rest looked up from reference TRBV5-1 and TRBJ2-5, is KAGVTQTPRYLIKTRGQQVTLSCSPISGHRSVSWYQQTPGQGLQFLFEYFSETQRNKGNFPGRFSGRQFSNSRSEMNVSTLELGDSALYLCASSQENRGETQYFGPGTRLLVL.